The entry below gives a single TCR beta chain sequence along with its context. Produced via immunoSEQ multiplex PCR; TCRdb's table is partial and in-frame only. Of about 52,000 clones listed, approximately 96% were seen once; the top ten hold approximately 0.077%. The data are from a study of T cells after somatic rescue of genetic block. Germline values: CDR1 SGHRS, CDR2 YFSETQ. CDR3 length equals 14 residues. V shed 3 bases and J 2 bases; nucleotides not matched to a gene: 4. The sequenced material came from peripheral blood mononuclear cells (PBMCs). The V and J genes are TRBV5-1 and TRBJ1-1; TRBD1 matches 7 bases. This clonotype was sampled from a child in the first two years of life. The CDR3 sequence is CASSWTGDNTEAFF. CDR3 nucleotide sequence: TGCGCCAGCAGCTGGACAGGCGATAACACTGAAGCTTTCTTT.